This record covers a single T cell receptor beta chain. Looked up from germline, CDR1 is MNHEY and CDR2 is SMNVEV (reference sequence). Trimming shortened V by 8 bases and J by 10 bases, and 15 bases separated the two germline ends. This CDR3 is 12 amino acids long. In the multiple sclerosis control group, patients were treatment-naive and had stable or active relapsing-remitting disease. This record belongs to a study of CD8 T cells in Susac syndrome. An amount of RNA that ranged from roughly 0.45 to 1 ug was reverse transcribed with random hexamers. TCRdb passed the immunoSEQ multiplex PCR reads through MiXCR, listing each CDR3 protein once. The sample yields fewer than 200,000 distinct CDR3 sequences, around 95% seen once.

J is TRBJ2-1 and V is TRBV27; D perhaps matches TRBD2 (6 bases). Sequences were obtained from CD8+ T cells from PBMCs. This receptor was identified in a human donor with multiple sclerosis. CDR3 amino acids: CASSLPGREQFF. In DNA form, the CDR3 reads TGTGCCAGCTCCCTCCCAGGGAGGGAGCAGTTCTTC.